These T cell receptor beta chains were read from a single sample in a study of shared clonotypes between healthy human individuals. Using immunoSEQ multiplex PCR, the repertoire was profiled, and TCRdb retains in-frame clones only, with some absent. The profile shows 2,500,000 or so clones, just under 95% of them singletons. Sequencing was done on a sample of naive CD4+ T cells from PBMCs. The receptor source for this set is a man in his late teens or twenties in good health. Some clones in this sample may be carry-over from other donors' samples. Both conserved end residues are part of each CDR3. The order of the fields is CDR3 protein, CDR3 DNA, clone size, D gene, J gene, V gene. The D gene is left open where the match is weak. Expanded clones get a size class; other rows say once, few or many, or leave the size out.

cdr3_aa: CSASPREEAFF; cdr3_nt: TGCAGTGCTTCCCCCCGGGAAGAAGCTTTCTTT; clone_size: few; d_call: .; j_call: TRBJ1-1; v_call: TRBV20-1
cdr3_aa: CASSLQSGNEKLFF; cdr3_nt: TGCGCCAGCAGTCTGCAATCTGGTAATGAAAAACTGTTTTTT; clone_size: .; d_call: .; j_call: TRBJ1-4; v_call: TRBV5-1
cdr3_aa: CASSQDLAGTIGPSGANVLTF; cdr3_nt: TGTGCCAGCAGCCAAGATTTGGCCGGGACAATCGGCCCTTCTGGGGCCAACGTCCTGACTTTC; clone_size: once; d_call: .; j_call: TRBJ2-6; v_call: TRBV4-2
cdr3_aa: CSFNSGEETQYF; cdr3_nt: TGCAGCTTTAATAGCGGAGAAGAGACCCAGTACTTC; clone_size: .; d_call: .; j_call: TRBJ2-5; v_call: TRBV29-1
cdr3_aa: CASSARTSTGELFF; cdr3_nt: TGTGCCAGCAGCGCACGGACAAGCACCGGGGAGCTGTTTTTT; clone_size: .; d_call: .; j_call: TRBJ2-2; v_call: TRBV9
cdr3_aa: CASSRTGFTYEQYF; cdr3_nt: TGTGCCAGCAGCCGTACCGGTTTCACCTACGAGCAGTACTTC; clone_size: .; d_call: .; j_call: TRBJ2-7; v_call: TRBV2
cdr3_aa: CASSFGGSTNTGELFF; cdr3_nt: TGTGCCAGCAGCTTCGGCGGGAGCACGAACACCGGGGAGCTGTTTTTT; clone_size: .; d_call: TRBD2; j_call: TRBJ2-2; v_call: TRBV7-3
cdr3_aa: CASSFPGGRVSEQFF; cdr3_nt: TGTGCCAGCAGCTTCCCGGGCGGGAGGGTAAGTGAGCAGTTCTTC; clone_size: few; d_call: TRBD2; j_call: TRBJ2-1; v_call: TRBV7-9
cdr3_aa: CASRHRGARHEQYF; cdr3_nt: TGCGCCAGCAGACATCGCGGAGCACGCCACGAGCAGTACTTC; clone_size: .; d_call: .; j_call: TRBJ2-7; v_call: TRBV10-1
cdr3_aa: CASSPRTGTYEQYF; cdr3_nt: TGTGCCAGTAGTCCTAGGACAGGGACCTACGAGCAGTACTTC; clone_size: .; d_call: TRBD1; j_call: TRBJ2-7; v_call: TRBV19
cdr3_aa: CASSFDTGETSLGANVLTF; cdr3_nt: TGTGCCAGCAGCTTTGATACAGGGGAAACCAGCCTGGGCGCCAACGTCCTGACTTTC; clone_size: .; d_call: TRBD1; j_call: TRBJ2-6; v_call: TRBV5-6
cdr3_aa: CASSRNTDTQYF; cdr3_nt: TGCGCCAGCAGCCGGAACACAGATACGCAGTATTTT; clone_size: .; d_call: .; j_call: TRBJ2-3; v_call: TRBV5-1
cdr3_aa: CASSTFGLAGGSTDTQYF; cdr3_nt: TGTGCCAGCAGCACCTTCGGACTAGCGGGAGGGAGCACAGATACGCAGTATTTT; clone_size: once; d_call: TRBD2; j_call: TRBJ2-3; v_call: TRBV5-6
cdr3_aa: CASSQTSGTPGF; cdr3_nt: TGTGCCAGCAGCCAAACTAGCGGAACTCCTGGATTT; clone_size: .; d_call: TRBD2; j_call: TRBJ2-3; v_call: TRBV7-8
cdr3_aa: CASRGQRNQPQHF; cdr3_nt: TGTGCCAGTCGCGGACAGCGCAATCAGCCCCAGCATTTT; clone_size: .; d_call: .; j_call: TRBJ1-5; v_call: TRBV19
cdr3_aa: CASSRSPGQGDTGELFF; cdr3_nt: TGCGCCAGCAGCCGCTCCCCGGGACAGGGGGACACCGGGGAGCTGTTTTTT; clone_size: .; d_call: TRBD1; j_call: TRBJ2-2; v_call: TRBV5-1
cdr3_aa: CASSPRGGRREETQYF; cdr3_nt: TGTGCCAGCAGTCCGCGCGGGGGGCGGCGGGAAGAGACCCAGTACTTC; clone_size: .; d_call: TRBD2; j_call: TRBJ2-5; v_call: TRBV27
cdr3_aa: CASSLDAGAEQYF; cdr3_nt: TGTGCCAGCAGCTTAGATGCAGGGGCCGAGCAGTACTTC; clone_size: once; d_call: .; j_call: TRBJ2-7; v_call: TRBV7-2
cdr3_aa: CASSVDGGLYGYTF; cdr3_nt: TGTGCCAGCAGTGTCGACGGCGGCCTTTATGGCTACACCTTC; clone_size: few; d_call: .; j_call: TRBJ1-2; v_call: TRBV2
cdr3_aa: CASSLIPSNTIYF; cdr3_nt: TGTGCCAGCAGCTTAATTCCCTCTAACACCATATATTTT; clone_size: .; d_call: .; j_call: TRBJ1-3; v_call: TRBV7-9
cdr3_aa: CASSVGRDRGYEQYF; cdr3_nt: TGTGCCAGCAGCGTAGGTAGGGACAGAGGCTACGAGCAGTACTTC; clone_size: .; d_call: TRBD1; j_call: TRBJ2-7; v_call: TRBV9
cdr3_aa: CASSKGAGGDYGYTF; cdr3_nt: TGTGCCAGCAGCAAAGGGGCAGGGGGCGACTATGGCTACACCTTC; clone_size: .; d_call: .; j_call: TRBJ1-2; v_call: TRBV21-1
cdr3_aa: CASSDQGSENTIYF; cdr3_nt: TGCGCCAGCAGCGACCAGGGGTCTGAAAACACCATATATTTT; clone_size: .; d_call: .; j_call: TRBJ1-3; v_call: TRBV5-1
cdr3_aa: CASRGTVSYEQYF; cdr3_nt: TGTGCCAGCAGAGGGACAGTCTCCTACGAGCAGTACTTC; clone_size: .; d_call: TRBD1; j_call: TRBJ2-7; v_call: TRBV27
cdr3_aa: CASSPDRGGKAFF; cdr3_nt: TGTGCCAGCAGTCCCGACAGGGGAGGGAAGGCTTTCTTT; clone_size: .; d_call: TRBD1; j_call: TRBJ1-1; v_call: TRBV2
cdr3_aa: CASSQERAFYGYTF; cdr3_nt: TGCGCCAGCAGCCAAGAAAGGGCGTTCTATGGCTACACCTTC; clone_size: .; d_call: .; j_call: TRBJ1-2; v_call: TRBV4-1
cdr3_aa: CASSLEGSRGEREFF; cdr3_nt: TGTGCCAGCAGCTTGGAGGGGTCTAGAGGAGAGAGGGAGTTCTTC; clone_size: .; d_call: .; j_call: TRBJ2-1; v_call: TRBV5-4
cdr3_aa: CASSPGQTQETQYF; cdr3_nt: TGTGCCAGCAGCCCAGGACAGACACAAGAGACCCAGTACTTC; clone_size: .; d_call: .; j_call: TRBJ2-5; v_call: TRBV7-2
cdr3_aa: CARGGPLAGNTIYF; cdr3_nt: TGTGCCAGGGGGGGCCCTTTGGCTGGAAACACCATATATTTT; clone_size: .; d_call: .; j_call: TRBJ1-3; v_call: TRBV28
cdr3_aa: CASRAGNSNQPQHF; cdr3_nt: TGTGCCAGTAGGGCAGGGAATAGCAATCAGCCCCAGCATTTT; clone_size: few; d_call: .; j_call: TRBJ1-5; v_call: TRBV19
cdr3_aa: CASNPAGYNEQFF; cdr3_nt: TGTGCCAGCAACCCAGCGGGTTACAATGAGCAGTTCTTC; clone_size: .; d_call: .; j_call: TRBJ2-1; v_call: TRBV6-5
cdr3_aa: CASSPGQGDTTNEKLFF; cdr3_nt: TGTGCCAGCAGCCCCGGACAGGGGGATACAACTAATGAAAAACTGTTTTTT; clone_size: .; d_call: TRBD1; j_call: TRBJ1-4; v_call: TRBV7-9
cdr3_aa: CASSLQTSKAAYEQYF; cdr3_nt: TGTGCCAGCAGTCTACAGACTAGTAAAGCGGCATACGAGCAGTACTTC; clone_size: .; d_call: .; j_call: TRBJ2-7; v_call: TRBV27
cdr3_aa: CASRNTGGGYEQYF; cdr3_nt: TGTGCCAGTAGAAACACAGGGGGCGGATACGAGCAGTACTTC; clone_size: once; d_call: TRBD1; j_call: TRBJ2-7; v_call: TRBV19
cdr3_aa: CASSDWTGQETQYF; cdr3_nt: TGTGCCAGCAGTGACTGGACAGGTCAAGAGACCCAGTACTTC; clone_size: .; d_call: TRBD1; j_call: TRBJ2-5; v_call: TRBV6-4
cdr3_aa: CASSLGYRSVFTGELFF; cdr3_nt: TGTGCCAGCAGCTTAGGCTACCGGTCCGTCTTTACCGGGGAGCTGTTTTTT; clone_size: .; d_call: .; j_call: TRBJ2-2; v_call: TRBV11-2
cdr3_aa: CASSESGYRELFF; cdr3_nt: TGCGCCAGCAGTGAGTCCGGCTATCGGGAGCTGTTTTTT; clone_size: .; d_call: .; j_call: TRBJ2-2; v_call: TRBV10-2
cdr3_aa: CASSLVVSGEKLFF; cdr3_nt: TGCGCCAGCAGCTTGGTCGTCAGTGGGGAAAAACTGTTTTTT; clone_size: .; d_call: .; j_call: TRBJ1-4; v_call: TRBV5-1
cdr3_aa: CASSLAGSPDTQYF; cdr3_nt: TGTGCCAGCAGCTTAGCAGGGAGTCCAGATACGCAGTATTTT; clone_size: .; d_call: .; j_call: TRBJ2-3; v_call: TRBV7-7
cdr3_aa: CASSPRGIKETQYF; cdr3_nt: TGTGCCAGCAGCCCCAGGGGGATAAAAGAGACCCAGTACTTC; clone_size: once; d_call: TRBD1; j_call: TRBJ2-5; v_call: TRBV5-8
cdr3_aa: CASSELSRDQPQHF; cdr3_nt: TGTGCCAGCAGTGAATTGAGCAGGGATCAGCCCCAGCATTTT; clone_size: .; d_call: .; j_call: TRBJ1-5; v_call: TRBV2
cdr3_aa: CASSPQGPSSYPLPHEQFF; cdr3_nt: TGTGCCAGCAGCCCTCAGGGACCCAGCTCCTATCCCCTCCCCCATGAGCAGTTCTTC; clone_size: .; d_call: .; j_call: TRBJ2-1; v_call: TRBV7-9
cdr3_aa: CASSFGTGSTDTQYF; cdr3_nt: TGTGCCAGCAGTTTCGGGACAGGGAGCACAGATACGCAGTATTTT; clone_size: .; d_call: TRBD1; j_call: TRBJ2-3; v_call: TRBV27
cdr3_aa: CASSPGTGNTIYF; cdr3_nt: TGTGCCAGCAGCCCCGGGACAGGAAACACCATATATTTT; clone_size: .; d_call: .; j_call: TRBJ1-3; v_call: TRBV7-2
cdr3_aa: CATSRVGKSYTIYF; cdr3_nt: TGTGCCACCAGCAGGGTCGGCAAGTCATACACCATATATTTT; clone_size: .; d_call: .; j_call: TRBJ1-3; v_call: TRBV15
cdr3_aa: CASSLAGGRVWEQFF; cdr3_nt: TGTGCCAGCAGCTTAGCTGGCGGAAGGGTTTGGGAGCAGTTCTTC; clone_size: .; d_call: .; j_call: TRBJ2-1; v_call: TRBV11-2
cdr3_aa: CASSEENPLAGLPYNEQFF; cdr3_nt: TGTGCCAGCAGTGAAGAGAACCCCCTAGCGGGGTTACCCTACAATGAGCAGTTCTTC; clone_size: .; d_call: TRBD2; j_call: TRBJ2-1; v_call: TRBV6-1
cdr3_aa: CASSTWQSNQPQHF; cdr3_nt: TGTGCCAGCAGTACTTGGCAGTCGAATCAGCCCCAGCATTTT; clone_size: once; d_call: .; j_call: TRBJ1-5; v_call: TRBV25-1
cdr3_aa: CASSLAPAASTDTQYF; cdr3_nt: TGCGCCAGCAGCTTGGCCCCAGCGGCTAGCACAGATACGCAGTATTTT; clone_size: .; d_call: .; j_call: TRBJ2-3; v_call: TRBV5-1
cdr3_aa: CASSTSGGQVIQYF; cdr3_nt: TGTGCCAGTAGTACGTCCGGGGGGCAGGTCATTCAGTACTTC; clone_size: .; d_call: .; j_call: TRBJ2-4; v_call: TRBV19